Below are 32 T cell receptor beta chains sequenced from a single sample in a study of human T cells and chemical hapten exposure. Using its own MiXCR run on the RACE reads, TCRdb lists one record per CDR3 protein. Counted here are some 360,000 distinct CDR3 sequences, 4% to 6% occurring once; the ten biggest clones make up around 2.6%. Indicated time point: pre-sensitization, week 0. Treatment specified: therapeutic diphenylcyclopropenone sensitization with weekly scalp DPC. The specimen was whole blood, collected in connection with sensitization to the hapten diphenylcyclopropenone (DPC). Every receptor here comes from a woman between 45 and 60 years old with alopecia areata. Some clones in this sample may be carry-over from other donors' samples.

This clonotype was counted between two and nine times. This chain links TRBV6-5 with TRBJ1-3; D is uncertain. Trimming shortened V by 4 bases and J by 2 bases, and 12 bases separated the two germline ends. There are 15 residues in the CDR3. Germline lookup yields CDR1 MNHEY and CDR2 SVGAGI. CDR3 protein: CASSSRKGPGNTIYF. CDR3 sequence (DNA): TGTGCCAGCAGTTCCCGTAAAGGTCCTGGAAACACCATATATTTT.

This clonotype showed up many times. The CDR3 coding sequence is TGTGCCAGCAGTGATTTGAAAGGGCTAGCCAAAAACATTCAGTACTTC. Translation gives CASSDLKGLAKNIQYF. The V gene is TRBV2, the J gene TRBJ2-4; D gene unclear. CDR3 length: 16 amino acids. V was clipped by 3 bases and J by 0 bases, with 12 bases between them. Germline lookup yields CDR1 SNHLY and CDR2 FYNNEI.

The chain uses TRBV12-5 and TRBJ2-1; either TRBD1 or TRBD2 may fit D (5 bases each). The V gene's germline CDR1 is LGHNT and CDR2 FRNRAP. V dropped 6 bases and J dropped 2 bases, with 20 bases sitting between them. The CDR3 covers 17 residues. The CDR3 spells CASGRNRDGSTYNEQFF. The CDR3 DNA reads TGTGCTAGTGGCCGGAATCGGGACGGATCAACCTACAATGAGCAGTTCTTC.

The rearrangement joins TRBV5-5 to TRBJ1-1; no reliable D call. Per germline, CDR1 SGHKS and CDR2 YYEKEE (reference sequence). V was pared by 4 bases and J by 1 base, with 11 bases between. This CDR3 is 14 amino acids long. The chain's CDR3 is CASSRLAGNTEAFF. The CDR3, as DNA: TGTGCCAGCAGCCGATTGGCAGGGAACACTGAAGCTTTCTTT.

This clonotype was counted at least ten times. This chain connects TRBV27 to TRBJ1-6, with TRBD1 matching 8 bases. The germline CDR1 and CDR2 sequences are MNHEY and SMNVEV (reference sequence). There are 13 residues in the CDR3. V trimming: 10 bases; J trimming: 7 bases; junction bases outside the gene matches: 6. CDR3 residues: CATGQGGNSPLHF. CDR3 in DNA: TGTGCCACCGGACAGGGAGGAAATTCACCCCTCCACTTT.

There are many counts of this clonotype. DNA for the CDR3: TGCAGCGTTGGGGGGACTAGCGGGAAAGCGAACACCGGGGAGCTGTTTTTT. Its protein product is CSVGGTSGKANTGELFF. This chain connects TRBV29-1 to TRBJ2-2, with TRBD2 matching over 13 bases. V dropped 4 bases and J dropped 0; count of bases not matched to a gene: 5. This CDR3 has 17 residues. Germline V gene sequence: CDR1 SQVTM, CDR2 ANQGSEA.

This clonotype was recorded a few times. The chain recombines TRBV5-1 with TRBJ2-7, with D perhaps assigned TRBD1 or TRBD2 (5 bases each). CDR3 size: 14 residues. Trimming removed 4 bases from V and 5 bases from J, with 16 bases in between. Germline CDR1 SGHRS, CDR2 YFSETQ. CDR3 sequence reads: CASSRPGRSHEQYF. CDR3 coding DNA: TGCGCCAGCAGCCGGCCGGGACGAAGCCACGAGCAGTACTTC.

This clonotype was seen only a few times. The CDR3 nucleotides are TGTGCCAGCAGCTTTTCCGGGGGCACTAGCACAGATACGCAGTATTTT. Translated, it gives CASSFSGGTSTDTQYF. The rearrangement uses TRBV7-2 and TRBJ2-3, with D possibly being TRBD1 or TRBD2 (6 bases each). Germline values: CDR1 SGHTA, CDR2 FQGNSA. CDR3 length equals 16 residues. Trimming pared 3 bases from V and 0 bases from J, leaving 13 bases between.

This clonotype was seen at least ten times. The J gene is TRBJ2-7, the V gene TRBV20-1; D remains unclear. The V gene lost 0 bases and the J gene lost 4 bases, with 16 bases spanning the gap. The CDR3 sequence is 15 residues long. Germline CDR1 DFQATT, CDR2 SNEGSKA (reference sequence). The CDR3 loop is CSARDMAVLGYEQYF. The DNA for the CDR3 is TGCAGTGCTAGAGATATGGCTGTCTTGGGGTACGAGCAGTACTTC.

There are a few counts of this clonotype. The J gene is TRBJ1-1, the V gene TRBV5-1, with D possibly matching TRBD1 (6 bases). Germline CDR1 reads SGHRS; CDR2 reads YFSETQ. The V gene lost 3 bases and the J gene lost 7 bases, with 13 bases spanning the gap. This CDR3 has 13 amino acids. The CDR3, as DNA: TGCGCCAGCAGCTGGGGGGCAGGCGTTGAAGCTTTCTTT. It specifies CASSWGAGVEAFF.

V gene TRBV5-1 combines with J gene TRBJ2-7; D is perhaps TRBD1 (6 bases). Germline V CDR1 and CDR2: SGHRS, YFSETQ. The germline V and J ends were trimmed by 4 bases and 7 bases, with 24 bases remaining between them. CDR3 length: 16 residues. This chain's CDR3 is CASSASVTTGSGEQYF. The CDR3 DNA is TGCGCCAGCAGCGCGAGCGTGACTACAGGGTCGGGGGAGCAGTACTTC.

This clonotype was counted many times. V is TRBV29-1 and J is TRBJ2-7; no clear D. The V end lost 4 bases, the J end lost 6 bases, and 13 bases lay between the germline ends. Germline V gene lookup returns CDR1 SQVTM and CDR2 ANQGSEA. The CDR3 has 12 residues. The CDR3 nucleotides are TGCAGCGTTGCTTTAGGGTTCGGCGAGCAGTACTTC. This encodes CSVALGFGEQYF.

The V gene is TRBV20-1, the J gene TRBJ1-4; TRBD1 matches 8 bases. V lost 5 bases, J lost 7 bases, and 6 bases stayed unmatched. Per the germline V gene, CDR1 is DFQATT and CDR2 is SNEGSKA (reference sequence). This CDR3 contains 13 residues. For the CDR3, the DNA is TGCAGTGCTGTCACAGGGGGGTCTGAAAAACTGTTTTTT. This gives the protein CSAVTGGSEKLFF.

This clonotype appeared many times. The V call is TRBV7-2, the J call TRBJ2-7; no clear D. The germline V gene has CDR1 SGHTA and CDR2 FQGNSA. This CDR3 has 14 residues. The V and J ends lost 3 bases and 3 bases respectively, with 12 bases between them. CDR3 sequence: CASSFPGPLYEQYF. DNA of the CDR3: TGTGCCAGCAGCTTCCCGGGCCCTCTCTACGAGCAGTACTTC. The whole variable domain, remainder taken from reference TRBV7-2 and TRBJ2-7, is GAGVSQSPSNKVTEKGKDVELRCDPISGHTALYWYRQSLGQGLEFLIYFQGNSAPDKSGLPSDRFSAERTGGSVSTLTIQRTQQEDSAVYLCASSFPGPLYEQYFGPGTRLTVT.

This clonotype was counted at least ten times. The gene calls are TRBV6-6 and TRBJ2-7; tentative D call: TRBD2 (5 bases). Germline V gene data show CDR1 as MNHNY and CDR2 as SVGAGI (reference sequence). The CDR3 consists of 17 residues. Trimming took off 1 base at V and 3 bases at J, with 19 bases between the two ends. The CDR3 loop reads CASSYFASSRAHYEQYF. CDR3 sequence (DNA): TGTGCCAGCAGTTACTTCGCAAGCTCGCGGGCCCACTACGAGCAGTACTTC.

On this clonotype itself: A much larger clone sits a single nucleotide away, making a read error possible. The chain joins TRBV6-2 or TRBV6-3 to TRBJ2-1; perhaps D is TRBD1 or TRBD2 (6 bases each). The CDR3 loop spans 14 amino acids. CDR1 is MNHEY and CDR2 is SVGEGT in the germline V gene. The CDR3 DNA sequence: TGTTCCAGCAGTCGCGGGACACCGCCCAATGAGCAGTTCTTC. Its protein product is CSSSRGTPPNEQFF.

The V gene is TRBV7-3, the J gene TRBJ1-1; D remains unclear. Germline assignment: CDR1 SGHTA and CDR2 FQGTGA. Trimming left V 3 bases short and J 1 base short, with 12 bases between. This CDR3 is built from 15 residues. CDR3 bases: TGTGCCAGCAGCTTGGACGGTCGATCGAACACTGAAGCTTTCTTT. Translating it yields CASSLDGRSNTEAFF.

This clonotype was picked up many times. The chain combines TRBV20-1 with TRBJ1-2; TRBD1 matches 7 bases. CDR3 length: 12 amino acids. V shed 7 bases, J shed 5 bases, and the junction held 7 bases outside the gene matches. CDR1 and CDR2 from the germline V gene are DFQATT and SNEGSKA (reference sequence). In DNA, the CDR3 is TGCAGTGTAAAGGGGGCGCCTTATGGCTACACCTTC. Protein sequence: CSVKGAPYGYTF.

This clonotype occurred many times. V and J are TRBV7-2 and TRBJ2-3; 11 bases line up with TRBD2. Germline CDR1 reads SGHTA; CDR2 reads FQGNSA. V shed 2 bases, J shed 3 bases, and the junction held 10 bases outside the gene matches. This CDR3 region has 18 residues. The CDR3 DNA reads as TGTGCCAGCAGCTTATTACTAGCGGGAGAAGGGGTTACAGATACGCAGTATTTT. Translation: CASSLLLAGEGVTDTQYF.

This clonotype was counted between two and nine times. One end of the junction does not line up with germline, which may come from a read error. The chain is built from TRBV7-2 and TRBJ2-2; 13 bases line up with TRBD2. Germline V gene sequence: CDR1 SGHTA, CDR2 FQGNSA. The CDR3 extends over 18 amino acids. CDR3 region: CASSLGTSGTFNTGELFF. DNA for the CDR3: TGTGCCAGCAGTTTAGGGACTAGCGGGACATTTAACACCGGGGAGCTGTTTTTT.

This clonotype showed up many times. The chain employs TRBV6-4 and TRBJ1-4; D unclear. The V end was cut by 4 bases, the J end by 0 bases, with 9 bases between. The CDR3 consists of 15 residues. Germline V gene sequence: CDR1 MRHNA, CDR2 SNTAGT. Written as DNA, the CDR3 is TGTGCCAGCAGTGGATTTAGGGCAACTAATGAAAAACTGTTTTTT. Residues: CASSGFRATNEKLFF.

This chain links TRBV12-3 or TRBV12-4 with TRBJ1-6; no clear D gene. The CDR3 is 11 residues long. The germline V and J ends were trimmed by 3 bases and 12 bases, with 6 bases remaining between them. The CDR3 sequence is CASSFGEPLHF. The CDR3 coding sequence is TGTGCCAGCAGTTTTGGCGAACCCCTCCACTTT.

The chain combines TRBV6-6 with TRBJ1-5; 8 nucleotides align to TRBD1. CDR1 is MNHNY, CDR2 SVGAGI, per germline (reference sequence). The CDR3 contains 16 residues. V was clipped by 6 bases and J by 5 bases; unmatched bases: 12. This CDR3 reads CASRRMGQERDQPQHF. CDR3 DNA sequence: TGTGCCAGCAGACGAATGGGACAGGAGAGGGATCAGCCCCAGCATTTT.

This clonotype came up many times. This chain uses TRBV6-1 with TRBJ1-5; TRBD1 matches at 10 bases. Germline CDR1 MNHNS, CDR2 SASEGT. The CDR3 is 13 residues long. V dropped 10 bases and J dropped 4; count of bases not matched to a gene: 4. The CDR3 DNA follows: TGTGCCACCCGGACAGGGGGTAATCAGCCCCAGCATTTT. Its protein is CATRTGGNQPQHF.

The V call is TRBV28, the J call TRBJ1-5; possibly TRBD1 for D (5 bases). V lost 8 bases and J 7 bases, leaving 21 bases between the germline ends. This CDR3 is 15 amino acids long. Germline loops: CDR1 MDHEN, CDR2 SYDVKM. CDR3 in DNA: TGTGCCAGCCGAACCCCTCGGGGGAAGGGCCAGCCCCAGCATTTT. Amino acids: CASRTPRGKGQPQHF.

The sample holds many counts of this clonotype. The chain links TRBV10-3 to TRBJ2-6; D is ambiguous. Germline V gene data show CDR1 as ENHRY and CDR2 as SYGVKD. V was clipped by 0 bases and J by 11 bases, with 11 bases between them. This CDR3 spans 14 amino acids. The CDR3 region is CAISESGSVDVLTF. CDR3 sequence (DNA): TGTGCCATCAGTGAGTCGGGGTCGGTGGACGTCCTGACTTTC.

This clonotype was detected many times. The V gene is TRBV4-3, the J gene TRBJ2-1; TRBD2 is a possible D gene (5 bases). Germline loops: CDR1 LGHNA, CDR2 YSLEER. The CDR3 is 16 amino acids. Trimming removed 0 bases at V and 3 bases at J, with 12 bases between. In DNA, the CDR3 is TGCGCCAGCAGCCAAGAGGTAGGAGACTACTACAATGAGCAGTTCTTC. Protein sequence: CASSQEVGDYYNEQFF.

This sequence joins TRBV6-5 and TRBJ2-3, with TRBD2 matching 14 bases. Germline V lookup: CDR1 MNHEY, CDR2 SVGAGI. CDR3 size: 17 residues. Trimming cost V 5 bases and J 3 bases; bases outside gene matches: 7. The chain's CDR3 is CASSHGTSGGKTDTQYF. In DNA form, the CDR3 reads TGTGCCAGCAGTCACGGGACTAGCGGGGGAAAAACAGATACGCAGTATTTT.

In its sample, this clonotype was seen many times. CDR3 bases: TGCAGTGCTATGGTGGGTGAGCAGTTCTTC. The encoded protein is CSAMVGEQFF. The gene calls are TRBV20-1 and TRBJ2-1; D unclear. Germline V lookup: CDR1 DFQATT, CDR2 SNEGSKA (reference sequence). This CDR3 is 10 amino acids long. V gave up 4 bases and J gave up 9 bases, with 7 bases separating them.

There are many counts of this clonotype. J is TRBJ2-6 and V is TRBV2, with D unclear. This CDR3 has 14 amino acids. Germline-derived CDR1 and CDR2 are SNHLY and FYNNEI. V was shortened by 8 bases and J by 3 bases, with 11 bases between the two germline ends. The CDR3 loop reads CASLDLLGANVLTF. CDR3 sequence (DNA): TGTGCCAGCCTTGACCTCCTTGGGGCCAACGTCCTGACTTTC.

Only a few counts were recorded for this clonotype. J is TRBJ2-7 and V is TRBV27, with 9 nucleotides matching TRBD2. The CDR3 totals 15 residues. Per germline, CDR1 MNHEY and CDR2 SMNVEV (reference sequence). V lost 7 bases and J lost 5; bases outside the gene matches: 12. In DNA form, the CDR3 reads TGTGCCAGCAAGACTTTTAGCGGGAGACCGAACGAGCAGTACTTC. Its translation is CASKTFSGRPNEQYF.

The chain employs TRBV18 and TRBJ1-4; no clear D. CDR1 KGHSH and CDR2 LQKENI come from the germline V gene. The V end lost 4 bases, the J end lost 7 bases, and 16 bases lay between the germline ends. The CDR3 is 15 residues long. CDR3 in amino acids: CASSLMREIGEKLFF. CDR3 bases: TGTGCCAGCTCACTCATGCGTGAGATAGGTGAAAAACTGTTTTTT.